This TCR beta chain was sequenced during a study of human T cells and chemical hapten exposure (dated by TCRdb to 2020 to 2023). Notes on the research overall: Libraries were combined into a pool for sequencing, and differences in TCR yield between samples came mainly from small differences in library volumes within the pool. Peripheral blood TCR repertoire changes were tracked in vivo in alopecia patients during primary and secondary sensitization to the hapten diphenylcyclopropenone (DPC).

CDR1 and CDR2 are drawn from the germline V gene: SGDLS, YYNGEE. V is cut by 0 bases and J by 2 bases, and the space between the germline ends is 10 bases. The CDR3 starts with the cysteine, ends with the phenylalanine, and has 15 residues. The DNA shown is the 45-base CDR3, in frame from base 1. On this clonotype itself: Its antigen target is currently unknown. No qualities accompany the bases; no much larger clone lies one base away.

Library preparation attached unique molecular identifiers to individual cDNA molecules for quantitative, reproducible TCR counting. From each blood RNA sample, both TCR alpha and TCR beta chains were sequenced. On the study's bioinformatics: A median of around 96,000 TCRs per sample was observed, with a range of about 20,000 to 750,000. The Decombinator software suite was used to annotate V, J and CDR3 in the TCR reads. For the PS versus PT1 abundance plots, all samples were subsampled to the same number of TCRs (28,000). TCRs were defined as expanded if absent before sensitization and observed at least eight times at the 2-week time point. TCRdb handled the public reads itself, with Q25 trimming in fastp and clone calling in MiXCR, and kept productive beta chains. Here each entry gathers all rows of one CDR3 protein and keeps the most common genes and DNA. These V and J calls derive from TCRdb rather than the authors' analysis. The sample table holds about 120,000 distinct CDR3 sequences, of which approximately 9% were seen once. Jointly, the top ten make up 1.2% to 1.5% of the sample.

Unfractionated whole blood was collected in Tempus Blood RNA tubes, and total RNA was extracted from that blood. As TCR sequencing controls, about 5 healthy volunteers were used, with blood taken at day 0, 2 weeks and 6 weeks. Overall study results and their limits: DPC sensitization did not change how many TCRs were above 1 in 1000 frequency, and no evidence was found of alterations in global repertoire structure. After repeated subsampling, the strength of the expansion versus patch-test correlation and the threshold at which it became significant changed.

The sequencing sample was made of whole blood. The chain uses TRBV9 and TRBJ2-3, with the D gene not clear enough to name. This clonotype originated in a human donor in good health. Some clones in this sample may be carry-over from other donors' samples. Donor details come from another sample of the same person, matched by shared clones. The DNA is TGTGCCAGCAGCGTAGCTAGAACAAACACAGATACGCAGTATTTT. Its amino acids are CASSVARTNTDTQYF.